A selection of T cell receptor beta chains follows, all from one sample in a study of T cells in Graves' hyperthyroidism and ophthalmopathy. A single record per CDR3 protein comes from TCRdb applying MiXCR to the multiplex PCR reads. The sample has approximately 400,000 distinct CDR3 sequences; around 15% are singletons. Sequenced material: blood. The receptor set was obtained from a man aged 45-65 years with Graves' ophthalmopathy. CDR3s include the opening cysteine and the closing phenylalanine or tryptophan. Fields, in order: D gene, J gene, clone size, V gene, CDR3 protein. A D gene is named only where the DNA matches it firmly. Clone size is stated in some rows and not others, as once, few, many or a class when expanded.

.	TRBJ2-1	.	TRBV5-4	CASSYSDRPSEQFF
.	TRBJ1-5	many	TRBV7-2	CASSLSSGSGQPQHF
.	TRBJ2-7	.	TRBV12-3/TRBV12-4	CASRRGQFYEQYF
.	TRBJ2-3	.	TRBV6-1	CASGEERSTDTQYF
TRBD1	TRBJ2-5	many	TRBV11-2	CASSRTGGQETQYF
.	TRBJ1-2	many	TRBV12-3/TRBV12-4	CASSLAGASYGYTF
.	TRBJ2-4	.	TRBV6-1	CASSQAGKLAKNIQYF
.	TRBJ2-3	many	TRBV2	CASKAALIVGTQYF
.	TRBJ1-5	few	TRBV30	CAWSVQLGSQPQHF
.	TRBJ2-7	.	TRBV27	CASSLRFGQPPTYEQYF
.	TRBJ2-5	few	TRBV29-1	CSVAAGAWETQYF
.	TRBJ2-4	many	TRBV28	CATLGPYIQYF
.	TRBJ1-2	.	TRBV4-1	CASSQEGLYGYTF
.	TRBJ1-5	many	TRBV2	CASRQGAQPQHF
TRBD1	TRBJ1-5	.	TRBV9	CASSVGQGGINQPQHF
.	TRBJ1-1	.	TRBV10-3	CAVRRVGISRTEAFF
.	TRBJ2-2	.	TRBV7-9	CASSLDLGELFF
.	TRBJ1-5	many	TRBV30	CAWSAGREGQPQHF
.	TRBJ1-1	many	TRBV12-3/TRBV12-4	CASSPQGGDQSEAFF
TRBD2	TRBJ2-3	many	TRBV20-1	CSAKTSGRVDTQYF
TRBD2	TRBJ2-1	many	TRBV29-1	CSVCWGGYNEQFF
TRBD2	TRBJ2-3	many	TRBV11-2	CASSLRGRAITDTQYF
TRBD2	TRBJ2-3	.	TRBV4-1	CASSQGTSGDYTDTQYF
.	TRBJ2-2	few	TRBV14	CASSPQPRGELFF
.	TRBJ2-1	many	TRBV18	CASSLTQDPVNEQFF
.	TRBJ2-2	many	TRBV11-3	CASSLLFQDTGELFF
TRBD1	TRBJ1-2	many	TRBV9	CASSLPGTGKNYGYTF
.	TRBJ2-5	.	TRBV5-1	CASSLRKELETQYF
TRBD1	TRBJ1-4	many	TRBV5-1	CASSRTGATNEKLFF
TRBD1	TRBJ1-5	.	TRBV5-8	CASSPSGTGYNQPQHF
.	TRBJ2-1	many	TRBV3-1	CASSQVLNGRSYNEQFF
TRBD1	TRBJ1-2	many	TRBV6-1	CASSPGTGVLSYGYTF
.	TRBJ1-4	.	TRBV28	CASSAGDGGKLFF
TRBD1	TRBJ2-5	many	TRBV13	CASSPMGQGARETQYF
TRBD2	TRBJ2-7	many	TRBV28	CASSTGTSTYEQYF
.	TRBJ2-7	many	TRBV20-1	CSARLVSYEQYF
TRBD2	TRBJ2-3	.	TRBV2	CASRGLAAPTDTQYF
TRBD2	TRBJ2-3	many	TRBV5-1	CASSLEGGSPDTQYF
TRBD2	TRBJ2-3	many	TRBV5-1	CASSFIGRATDTQYF
.	TRBJ1-2	many	TRBV3-1	CASSQYRSPGYGYTF
.	TRBJ2-7	.	TRBV6-1	CASSHVPYEQYF
.	TRBJ1-2	few	TRBV7-9	CASSPSLGSSYTF
TRBD2	TRBJ2-3	many	TRBV5-6	CASSLEAGVGDTQYF
TRBD1	TRBJ2-7	many	TRBV20-1	CSARDRAGGVYEQYF
TRBD2	TRBJ2-1	.	TRBV14	CASSRPLAGIYNEQFF